Described below is a single T cell receptor beta chain sequence and its context. The antigen is unknown. This sample was included in a study of CD8 T cells in ankylosing spondylitis. Study-wide points: As reported, disease-linked clones showed significant enrichment in matched ankylosing spondylitis synovial fluid.

Using its own MiXCR run on the 5' RACE reads, TCRdb lists one record per CDR3 protein. The sample gives more than 110,000 distinct CDR3 sequences, approximately 9.2% of which show up once; about 7.1% is in the top ten. V lost 0 bases and J 4 bases, leaving 9 bases between the germline ends. Germline V gene data show CDR1 as LNHNV and CDR2 as YYDKDF (reference sequence). The CDR3 has 14 residues. The rearrangement uses TRBV15 and TRBJ1-2; perhaps TRBD1 as D (6 bases). Material for sequencing was synovial fluid, either unsorted or a sorted T cell fraction (not recorded which). The clonotype was recovered from a male donor with ankylosing spondylitis. For the CDR3, the DNA is TGTGCCACCAGCAGAGATAAGGGGGTCTATGGCTACACCTTC. Protein: CATSRDKGVYGYTF.